Listed below are T cell receptor beta chains from one sample, sequenced in a study of neurological immune-mediated disorders. Via MiXCR, TCRdb re-called the 5' RACE reads, giving one row per CDR3 protein. The profile shows tens of thousands of distinct CDR3 sequences, more than 8.5% of them singletons. Sequencing was done on a sample of PBMCs. These receptors were obtained from a man aged 25-45 years in good health. CDR3s leave out the opening cysteine and the closing phenylalanine or tryptophan. The order of the fields is CDR3 protein, D gene, V gene. D genes are given only for firm matches.

SARVIRGPYEQY,.,TRBV20-1
SVEDPEHKREQY,.,TRBV29-1
ASSLGVDTQY,.,TRBV5-1
ASSWKTGPLH,.,TRBV6-2/TRBV6-3
ASSPQGQGTDTQY,.,TRBV5-1
SATSEGMNTEAF,.,TRBV20-1
ASSQGTSVLLH,TRBD2,TRBV4-1
ASSRDRGQLNSPLH,TRBD1,TRBV4-2
SVRDIFSGNTIY,.,TRBV29-1
SASKGAFPYEQY,TRBD1,TRBV20-1
ASSLVPSNGELF,.,TRBV11-2
ASSLRGRTDTQY,.,TRBV7-9
ASRPTGGGYEQY,TRBD1,TRBV6-6
SVVMEQGAKNIQY,.,TRBV29-1
ASSPGPGNTIY,.,TRBV12-3/TRBV12-4
SVVVNTEAF,.,TRBV29-1
SVGSGSVNEQF,TRBD2,TRBV29-1
ASSFLGKRDGYT,.,TRBV28
ATSDPRQIPTDTQY,.,TRBV24-1
ASSPTSGTYEQY,TRBD2,TRBV7-6
DSSILDRETQY,.,TRBV19
ASSPIGEKLF,.,TRBV28
ASSLDWGIGGELF,.,TRBV11-2
ASSLFGVSYEQY,.,TRBV27
ASSYSGARAQY,.,TRBV6-2/TRBV6-3
ASSIRPVGTTAPLH,.,TRBV5-5
ASSESASGRNYEQY,TRBD2,TRBV6-1
ASRGTQYNEQF,.,TRBV2
ATGTGYLGELF,TRBD1,TRBV3-1
ASSPRPHDRDRGTKNIQY,TRBD1,TRBV5-1
ASSLGGLAGGSTDTQY,TRBD2,TRBV5-1
ASSFQDTSGNEQF,.,TRBV11-3
SAQGQGGTQY,TRBD1,TRBV29-1
SARGTFLNEQF,.,TRBV20-1
ASSETGIDTQY,.,TRBV25-1
ASSESPNGAQY,.,TRBV10-1
ASSLEGGSNQPQH,.,TRBV5-1
ASSQGANLNTEAF,.,TRBV3-1
ASSDDIYEQY,.,TRBV6-6
ASKFESSTNEKLF,.,TRBV5-1
ASSVDGVYEQY,.,TRBV12-3/TRBV12-4
ASSLALGAGNTIY,.,TRBV7-2
ASSLIGGLNPTDTQY,.,TRBV11-2
ASSFGGGELF,.,TRBV12-3/TRBV12-4
SASPPGRSSPLH,.,TRBV20-1
ASSWTGTSGRDTQY,TRBD2,TRBV5-5
ASSDPGTGGPGELF,TRBD1,TRBV6-5
ASSQGIGGLETQY,.,TRBV3-1
ASSFPVSGSSSYNEQF,TRBD2,TRBV5-4
ASSFLGDPSTGELF,.,TRBV28
ASSEFTGGYGANVLT,TRBD1,TRBV6-1
ASSQDSLSGNTIY,.,TRBV4-2
ATSRVPRLVRESYEQF,.,TRBV15
ASSVTGGDASPLH,TRBD1,TRBV7-6
ATGGIVGTNTEAF,.,TRBV24-1